The 8 T cell receptor beta chains reported below all come from one sample, sequenced in a study of shared clonotypes between healthy human individuals. Generated by immunoSEQ multiplex PCR, the TCRdb table keeps only in-frame clones and is missing some. The data contain over 2 million clones, over 85% of them singletons. The sequencing input was naive CD4+ T cells sorted from blood. Regarding subset: CD45RA+ positively selected. These receptors were obtained from a man younger than 30 in good health.

The rearrangement uses TRBV28 and TRBJ2-7; TRBD2 aligns across 14 bases. The CDR3 consists of 14 residues. Germline V gives CDR1 MDHEN, CDR2 SYDVKM. Trimming at V came to 10 bases and at J to 4 bases, leaving 6 bases not matched to a gene. CDR3 residues: CATLTSGGAYEQYF. In nucleotides, the CDR3 is TGTGCCACCCTGACTAGCGGGGGGGCATACGAGCAGTACTTC.

The chain carries TRBV1 and TRBJ1-3; the table's D gene call, TRBD1, was not cross checked with the DNA. TRBV1 is reported as a pseudogene. There are 13 residues in the CDR3. In nucleotides, the CDR3 is TGCACCAGCAGCCCGACAGGGACGGACACCATATATTTT. Translated, it gives CTSSPTGTDTIYF.

CDR3 residues: CASRVGQGAAYEQYF. The CDR3, as DNA: TGTGCCAGCAGGGTGGGGCAGGGGGCCGCCTACGAGCAGTACTTC. J is TRBJ2-7 and V is TRBV2; 8 nucleotides line up with TRBD1. This CDR3 has 15 residues. The V and J ends lost 6 bases and 2 bases, in that order; junction bases with no gene match: 9. Germline V lookup: CDR1 SNHLY, CDR2 FYNNEI. Based on the CDR3 plus reference TRBV2 and TRBJ2-7, the full variable domain is EPEVTQTPSHQVTQMGQEVILRCVPISNHLYFYWYRQILGQKVEFLVSFYNNEISEKSEIFDDQFSVERPDGSNFTLKIRSTKLEDSAMYFCASRVGQGAAYEQYFGPGTRLTVT.

The chain employs TRBV29-1 and TRBJ1-3; TRBD1 matches 7 bases. The CDR3 extends over 15 amino acids. V was clipped by 5 bases and J by 1 base; unmatched bases: 8. CDR1 is SQVTM, CDR2 ANQGSEA, per germline. The CDR3 DNA sequence: TGCAGCGTTCAGGGGGGTAGTCGATCTGGAAACACCATATATTTT. Amino acid sequence: CSVQGGSRSGNTIYF.

The rearrangement links TRBV7-2 to TRBJ2-7; no reliable D call. Germline V lookup: CDR1 SGHTA, CDR2 FQGNSA. The ends were cut back, 3 bases at V and 6 bases at J, with 6 bases in the middle. This CDR3 comprises 11 residues. The CDR3 nucleotides are TGTGCCAGCAGCTTCCCGGGCGAGCAGTACTTC. This codes for CASSFPGEQYF.

This chain's CDR3 is CASSMTGAGTDTQYF. The CDR3 DNA reads TGTGCCAGCAGCATGACAGGGGCGGGTACAGATACGCAGTATTTT. This chain connects TRBV5-4 to TRBJ2-3; 8 positions match TRBD1. The CDR3 totals 15 residues. V dropped 4 bases and J dropped 3; count of bases not matched to a gene: 7. Germline CDR1 reads SGHNT; CDR2 reads YYREEE (reference sequence).

This rearrangement joins TRBV28 to TRBJ1-6; D is uncertain. Germline CDR1 reads MDHEN; CDR2 reads SYDVKM. V gave up 4 bases and J gave up 0 bases, with 16 bases separating them. The CDR3 loop spans 18 amino acids. This chain's CDR3 is CASSSYGEAGSYNSPLHF. The DNA for the CDR3 is TGTGCCAGCAGTTCATACGGGGAGGCCGGCTCCTATAATTCACCCCTCCACTTT.

This chain connects TRBV29-1 to TRBJ2-3; D is perhaps TRBD2 (5 bases). V lost 1 base and J lost 0, with 17 bases in between. Germline CDR1 reads SQVTM; CDR2 reads ANQGSEA. This CDR3 has 17 residues. CDR3: CSVEGRWLAGSTDTQYF. CDR3 nucleotides: TGCAGCGTTGAAGGGCGATGGTTGGCGGGCAGCACAGATACGCAGTATTTT.